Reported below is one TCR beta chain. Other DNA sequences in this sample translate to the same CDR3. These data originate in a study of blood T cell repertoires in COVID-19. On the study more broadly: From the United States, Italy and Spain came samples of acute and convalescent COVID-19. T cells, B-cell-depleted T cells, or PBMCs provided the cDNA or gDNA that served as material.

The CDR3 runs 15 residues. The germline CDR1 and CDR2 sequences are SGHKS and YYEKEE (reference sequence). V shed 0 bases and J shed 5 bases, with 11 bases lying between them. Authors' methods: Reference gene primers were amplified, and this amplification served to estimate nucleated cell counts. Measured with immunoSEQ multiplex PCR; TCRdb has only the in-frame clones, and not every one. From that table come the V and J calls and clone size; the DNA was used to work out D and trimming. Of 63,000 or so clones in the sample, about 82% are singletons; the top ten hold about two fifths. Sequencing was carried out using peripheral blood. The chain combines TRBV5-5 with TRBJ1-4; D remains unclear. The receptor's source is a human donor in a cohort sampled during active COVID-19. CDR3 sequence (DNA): TGTGCCAGCAGCTTGGACCCGGGTCCAAATGAAAAACTGTTTTTT. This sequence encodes CASSLDPGPNEKLFF.